This TCR beta chain was recorded in a study of blood T cell repertoires in COVID-19. Study-wide background: Samples of COVID-19 (acute and convalescent) were obtained from the United States, Italy and Spain. From T cells, B-cell-depleted T cells, or PBMCs came the material, which was cDNA or gDNA.

Between the trimmed V and J ends, which lost 5 bases and 2 bases, there was a span of 11 bases. This CDR3 is 14 amino acids long. Per germline, CDR1 LNHDA and CDR2 SQIVND (reference sequence). Patients in Seattle were enrolled during active infection, then followed longitudinally. Methods used by the authors: Reference gene primer amplification yielded estimated nucleated cell counts. Sequencing used immunoSEQ multiplex PCR; TCRdb keeps in-frame clones, though not all of them. From that table come the V and J calls and clone size; the DNA was used to work out D and trimming. The sample carries 120,000 to 150,000 clones, 75% to 90% recorded once.

Material for sequencing was peripheral blood. This TCR came from an older woman with COVID-19, enrolled during active disease. The V call is TRBV19, the J call TRBJ2-3; TRBD1 is a possible D gene (6 bases). CDR3 coding DNA: TGTGCCAGTAGTGATGGACAGAACACAGATACGCAGTATTTT. Protein: CASSDGQNTDTQYF.